This T cell receptor (beta chain) comes out of a study of T cells in Graves' hyperthyroidism and ophthalmopathy. The study, taken as a whole, reports: Researchers report that a 13 V-J model separated ophthalmopathy from stable hyperthyroidism. Blood samples included most of the expanded thyroid clonotypes exceeding 0.001.

This clonotype was observed at least ten times. Its antigen is unidentified. An absence of ophthalmopathy progression within 18 months meant stable Graves' hyperthyroidism. Hyperthyroidism, newly diagnosed and lasting under 2 months, affected patients aged 18 to 65. Per germline, CDR1 SGHTA and CDR2 FQGTGA. Trimming stripped 2 bases from V and 2 bases from J, with 12 bases between. The CDR3 loop spans 15 amino acids. TCR beta CDR3 sequences were amplified from RNA transcripts. The HTBI primer set was used in a first-round RT-PCR of the TCR CDR3. TCRdb ran MiXCR on the multiplex PCR reads and lists one entry per CDR3 protein. The sample has 500,000 to 650,000 distinct CDR3 sequences, 14% seen once.

V and J are TRBV7-3 and TRBJ2-5; a possible D gene is TRBD1 (6 bases). The sequencing input was blood. The source is a woman aged 40 to 50 with Graves' hyperthyroidism. The CDR3 loop reads CASSLGGLGQETQYF. The CDR3 DNA reads TGTGCCAGCAGCTTAGGGGGCTTGGGGCAAGAGACCCAGTACTTC.